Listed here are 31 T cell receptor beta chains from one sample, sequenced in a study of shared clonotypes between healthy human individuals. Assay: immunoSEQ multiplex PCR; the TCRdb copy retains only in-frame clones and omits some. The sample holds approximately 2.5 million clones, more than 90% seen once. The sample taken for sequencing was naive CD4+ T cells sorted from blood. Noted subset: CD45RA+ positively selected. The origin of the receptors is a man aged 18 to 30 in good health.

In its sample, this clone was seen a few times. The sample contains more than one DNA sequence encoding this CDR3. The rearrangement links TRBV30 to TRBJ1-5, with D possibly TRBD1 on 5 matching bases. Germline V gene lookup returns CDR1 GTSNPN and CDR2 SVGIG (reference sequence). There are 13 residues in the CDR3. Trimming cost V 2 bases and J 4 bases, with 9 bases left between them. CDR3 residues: CAWSTGPNQPQHF. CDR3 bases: TGTGCCTGGAGTACAGGCCCTAATCAGCCCCAGCATTTT.

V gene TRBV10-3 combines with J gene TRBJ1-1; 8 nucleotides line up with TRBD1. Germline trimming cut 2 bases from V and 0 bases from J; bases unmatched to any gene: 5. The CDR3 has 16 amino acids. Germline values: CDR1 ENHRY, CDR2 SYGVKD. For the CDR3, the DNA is TGTGCCATCAGTGAGCGCCAGGGGGCGATGAACACTGAAGCTTTCTTT. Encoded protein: CAISERQGAMNTEAFF.

The CDR3 DNA sequence: TGCGCCAGCAAGTGGGGTTCTGGGACAGGGAACACCGGGGAGCTGTTTTTT. Translated, it gives CASKWGSGTGNTGELFF. The V and J genes are TRBV5-1 and TRBJ2-2, with 8 bases lining up with TRBD1. CDR1 is SGHRS, CDR2 YFSETQ, per germline. The CDR3 runs to 17 residues. With 6 bases clipped from V and 1 base from J, the junction kept 11 bases outside the gene matches.

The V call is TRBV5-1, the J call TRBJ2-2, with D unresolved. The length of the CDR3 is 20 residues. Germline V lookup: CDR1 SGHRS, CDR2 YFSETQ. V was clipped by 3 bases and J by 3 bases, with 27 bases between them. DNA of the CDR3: TGCGCCAGCAGCTCTGGGGTAGGATTCTTTGGGTTGAGAGACACCGGGGAGCTGTTTTTT. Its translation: CASSSGVGFFGLRDTGELFF.

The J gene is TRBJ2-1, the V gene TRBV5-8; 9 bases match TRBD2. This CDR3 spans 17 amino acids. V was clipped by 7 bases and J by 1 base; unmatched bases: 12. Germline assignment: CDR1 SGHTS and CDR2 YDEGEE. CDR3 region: CASQGRGSGGSYNEQFF. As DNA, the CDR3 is TGTGCCAGCCAGGGGCGCGGTAGCGGGGGTTCCTACAATGAGCAGTTCTTC.

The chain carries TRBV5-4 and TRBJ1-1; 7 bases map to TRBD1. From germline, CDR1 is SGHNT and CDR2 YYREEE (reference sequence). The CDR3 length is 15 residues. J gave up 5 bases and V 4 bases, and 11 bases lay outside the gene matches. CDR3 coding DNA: TGTGCCAGCAGCCCTGGGAGACAGGGCGGGACTGAAGCTTTCTTT. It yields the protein CASSPGRQGGTEAFF.

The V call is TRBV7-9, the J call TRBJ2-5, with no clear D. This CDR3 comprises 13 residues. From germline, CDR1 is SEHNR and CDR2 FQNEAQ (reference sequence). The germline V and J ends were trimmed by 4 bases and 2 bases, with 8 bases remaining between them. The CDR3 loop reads CASSWAEQETQYF. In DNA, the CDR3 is TGTGCCAGCAGCTGGGCGGAACAAGAGACCCAGTACTTC.

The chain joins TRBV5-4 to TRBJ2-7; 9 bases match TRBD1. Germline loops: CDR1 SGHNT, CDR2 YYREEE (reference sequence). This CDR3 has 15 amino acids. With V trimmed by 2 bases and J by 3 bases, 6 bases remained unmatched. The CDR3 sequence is CASSLPGQGGYEQYF. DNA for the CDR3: TGTGCCAGCAGCTTACCGGGACAGGGAGGCTACGAGCAGTACTTC.

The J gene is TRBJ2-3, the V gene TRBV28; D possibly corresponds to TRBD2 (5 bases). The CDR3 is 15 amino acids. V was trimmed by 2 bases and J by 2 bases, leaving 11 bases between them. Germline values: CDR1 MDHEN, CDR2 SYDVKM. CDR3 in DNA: TGTGCCAGCAGTTTACGTGAGGGTTTCACAGATACGCAGTATTTT. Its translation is CASSLREGFTDTQYF.

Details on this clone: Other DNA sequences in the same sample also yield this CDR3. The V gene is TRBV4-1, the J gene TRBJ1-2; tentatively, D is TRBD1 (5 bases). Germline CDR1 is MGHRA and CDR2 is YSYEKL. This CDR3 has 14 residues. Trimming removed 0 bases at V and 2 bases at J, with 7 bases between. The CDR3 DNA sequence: TGCGCCAGCAGCCAAGATCAGGGAAACTATGGCTACACCTTC. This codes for CASSQDQGNYGYTF.

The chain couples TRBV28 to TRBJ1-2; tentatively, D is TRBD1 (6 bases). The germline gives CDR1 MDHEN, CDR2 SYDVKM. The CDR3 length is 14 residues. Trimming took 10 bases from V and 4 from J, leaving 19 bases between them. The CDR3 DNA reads TGTGCCATTACCGCCGGAGGGGGGATCTATGGCTACACCTTC. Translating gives CAITAGGGIYGYTF.

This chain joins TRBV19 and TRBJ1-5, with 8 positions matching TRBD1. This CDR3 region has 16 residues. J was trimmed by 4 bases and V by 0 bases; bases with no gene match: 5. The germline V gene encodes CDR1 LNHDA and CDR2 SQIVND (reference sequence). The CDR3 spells CASSIDLGQGNQPQHF. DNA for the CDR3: TGTGCCAGTAGTATAGATCTCGGACAGGGAAATCAGCCCCAGCATTTT.

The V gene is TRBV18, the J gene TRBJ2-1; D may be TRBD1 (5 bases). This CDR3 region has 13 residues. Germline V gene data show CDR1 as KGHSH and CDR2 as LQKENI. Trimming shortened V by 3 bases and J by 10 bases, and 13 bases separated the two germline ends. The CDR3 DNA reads TGTGCCAGCTCACCTGATACAAGGGGAGAGCAGTTCTTC. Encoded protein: CASSPDTRGEQFF. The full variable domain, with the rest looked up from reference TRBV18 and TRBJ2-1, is NAGVMQNPRHLVRRRGQEARLRCSPMKGHSHVYWYRQLPEEGLKFMVYLQKENIIDESGMPKERFSAEFPKEGPSILRIQQVVRGDSAAYFCASSPDTRGEQFFGPGTRLTVL.

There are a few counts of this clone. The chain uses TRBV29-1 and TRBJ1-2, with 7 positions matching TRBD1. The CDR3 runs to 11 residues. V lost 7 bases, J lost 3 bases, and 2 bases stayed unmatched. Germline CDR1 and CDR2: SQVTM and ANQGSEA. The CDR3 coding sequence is TGCAGCGGCGGGACAGACTATGGCTACACCTTC. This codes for CSGGTDYGYTF.

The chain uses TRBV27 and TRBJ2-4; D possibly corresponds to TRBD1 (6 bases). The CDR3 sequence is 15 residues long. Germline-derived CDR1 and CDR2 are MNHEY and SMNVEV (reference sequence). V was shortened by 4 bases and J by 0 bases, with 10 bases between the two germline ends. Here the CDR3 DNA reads TGTGCCAGCAGTTCATACAGGGTAGCCAAAAACATTCAGTACTTC. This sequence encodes CASSSYRVAKNIQYF.

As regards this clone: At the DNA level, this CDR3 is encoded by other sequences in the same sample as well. The CDR3 sequence: CASSDSYEQYF. The CDR3 DNA follows: TGCGCCAGCAGTGATTCCTACGAGCAGTACTTC. The chain joins TRBV10-2 to TRBJ2-7, with D uncertain. The V end was cut by 3 bases, the J end by 1 base, with 1 base between. CDR1 WSHSY and CDR2 SAAADI come from the germline V gene. The CDR3 has 11 amino acids.

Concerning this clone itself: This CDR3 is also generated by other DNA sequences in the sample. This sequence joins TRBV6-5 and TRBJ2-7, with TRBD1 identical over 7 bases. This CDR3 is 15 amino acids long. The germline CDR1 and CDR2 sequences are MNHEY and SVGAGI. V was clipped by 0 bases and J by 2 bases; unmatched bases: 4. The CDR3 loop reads CASSYSRQGPYEQYF. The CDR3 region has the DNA TGTGCCAGCAGTTACTCGAGACAGGGTCCCTACGAGCAGTACTTC.

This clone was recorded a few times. CDR3 coding DNA: TGCGCCAGCAGTCAGATTGACACTGAAGCTTTCTTT. Amino acids: CASSQIDTEAFF. The chain has TRBV10-2 and TRBJ1-1; D ambiguous. The ends were cut back, 5 bases at V and 3 bases at J, with 7 bases in the middle. Per germline, CDR1 WSHSY and CDR2 SAAADI. CDR3 length: 12 amino acids.

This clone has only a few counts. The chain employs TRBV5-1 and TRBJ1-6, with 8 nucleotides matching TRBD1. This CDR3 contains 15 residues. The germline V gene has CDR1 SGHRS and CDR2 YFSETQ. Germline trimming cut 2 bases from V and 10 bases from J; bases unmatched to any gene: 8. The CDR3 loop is CASSLDRGGISPLHF. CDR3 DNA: TGCGCCAGCAGCTTAGACAGGGGAGGGATCTCACCCCTCCACTTT.

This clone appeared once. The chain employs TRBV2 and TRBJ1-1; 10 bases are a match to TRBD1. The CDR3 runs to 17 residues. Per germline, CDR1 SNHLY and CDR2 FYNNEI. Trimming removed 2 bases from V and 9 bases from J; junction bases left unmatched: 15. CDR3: CASSEWTGGMSLIKAFF. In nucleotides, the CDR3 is TGTGCCAGCAGTGAATGGACAGGGGGGATGTCGTTGATAAAAGCTTTCTTT.

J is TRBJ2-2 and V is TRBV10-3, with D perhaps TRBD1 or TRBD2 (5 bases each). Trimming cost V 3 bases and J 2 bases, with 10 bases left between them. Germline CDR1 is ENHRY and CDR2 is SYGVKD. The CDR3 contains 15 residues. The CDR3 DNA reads TGTGCCATCAGTGAACGGGACGGTAACACCGGGGAGCTGTTTTTT. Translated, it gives CAISERDGNTGELFF.

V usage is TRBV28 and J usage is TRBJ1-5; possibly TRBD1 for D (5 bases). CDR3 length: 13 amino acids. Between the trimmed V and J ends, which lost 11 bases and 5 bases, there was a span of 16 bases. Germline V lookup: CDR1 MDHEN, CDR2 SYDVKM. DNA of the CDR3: TGTGCCGGAGGGGACGTGTCATATCAGCCCCAGCATTTT. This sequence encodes CAGGDVSYQPQHF.

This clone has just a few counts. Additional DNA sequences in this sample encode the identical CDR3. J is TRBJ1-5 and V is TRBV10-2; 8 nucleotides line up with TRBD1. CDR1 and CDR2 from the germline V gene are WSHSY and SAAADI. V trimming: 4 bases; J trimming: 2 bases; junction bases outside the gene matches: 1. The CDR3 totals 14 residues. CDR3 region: CASSGDRRNQPQHF. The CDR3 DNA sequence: TGCGCCAGCAGTGGGGACAGGCGCAATCAGCCCCAGCATTTT.

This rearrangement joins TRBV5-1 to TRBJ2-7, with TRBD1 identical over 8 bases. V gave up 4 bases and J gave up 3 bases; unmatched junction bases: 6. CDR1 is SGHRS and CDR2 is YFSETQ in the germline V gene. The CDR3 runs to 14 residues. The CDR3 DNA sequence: TGCGCCAGCAGCACCGGGACAGGTTACTACGAGCAGTACTTC. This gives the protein CASSTGTGYYEQYF. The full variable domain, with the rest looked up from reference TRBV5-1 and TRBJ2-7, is KAGVTQTPRYLIKTRGQQVTLSCSPISGHRSVSWYQQTPGQGLQFLFEYFSETQRNKGNFPGRFSGRQFSNSRSEMNVSTLELGDSALYLCASSTGTGYYEQYFGPGTRLTVT.

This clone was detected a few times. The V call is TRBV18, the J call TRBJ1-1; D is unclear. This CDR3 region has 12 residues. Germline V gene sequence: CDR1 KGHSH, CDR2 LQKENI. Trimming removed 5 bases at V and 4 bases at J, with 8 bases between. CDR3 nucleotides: TGTGCCAGCTCAGAAACTTCCACTGAAGCTTTCTTT. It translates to CASSETSTEAFF.

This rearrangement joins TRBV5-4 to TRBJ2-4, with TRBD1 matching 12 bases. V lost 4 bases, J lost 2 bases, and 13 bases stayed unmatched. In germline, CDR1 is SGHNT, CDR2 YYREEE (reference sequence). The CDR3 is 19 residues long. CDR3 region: CASSPQRGQGAKSKNIQYF. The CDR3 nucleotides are TGTGCCAGCAGCCCCCAGAGGGGACAGGGGGCGAAATCCAAAAACATTCAGTACTTC.

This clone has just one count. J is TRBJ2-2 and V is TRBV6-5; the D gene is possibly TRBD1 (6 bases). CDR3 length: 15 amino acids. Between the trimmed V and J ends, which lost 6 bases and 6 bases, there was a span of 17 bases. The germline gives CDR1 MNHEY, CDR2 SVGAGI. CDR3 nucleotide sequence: TGTGCCAGCAGAGGACCCACAGGGAGCCCCGGGGAGCTGTTTTTT. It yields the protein CASRGPTGSPGELFF.

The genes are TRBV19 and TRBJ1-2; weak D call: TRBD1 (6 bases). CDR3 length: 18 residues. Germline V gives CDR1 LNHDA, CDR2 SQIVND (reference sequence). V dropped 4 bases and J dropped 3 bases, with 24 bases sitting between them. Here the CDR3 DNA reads TGTGCCAGTAGTACTAGCCACCGGACAGATTCATTTTACTATGGCTACACCTTC. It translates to CASSTSHRTDSFYYGYTF.

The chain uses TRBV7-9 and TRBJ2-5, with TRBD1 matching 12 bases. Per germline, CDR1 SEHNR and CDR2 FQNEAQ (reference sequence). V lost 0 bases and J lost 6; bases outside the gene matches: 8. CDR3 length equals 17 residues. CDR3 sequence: CASSLAPGQGAPKTQYF. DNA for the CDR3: TGTGCCAGCAGCTTAGCCCCGGGACAGGGGGCCCCCAAGACCCAGTACTTC.

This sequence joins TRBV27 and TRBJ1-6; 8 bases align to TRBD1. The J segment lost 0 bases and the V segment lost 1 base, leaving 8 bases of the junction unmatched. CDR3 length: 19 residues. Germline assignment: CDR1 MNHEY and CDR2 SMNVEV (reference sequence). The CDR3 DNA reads TGTGCCAGCAGTTTATATTGGACAGGGACGAGCTCCTATAATTCACCCCTCCACTTT. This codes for CASSLYWTGTSSYNSPLHF.

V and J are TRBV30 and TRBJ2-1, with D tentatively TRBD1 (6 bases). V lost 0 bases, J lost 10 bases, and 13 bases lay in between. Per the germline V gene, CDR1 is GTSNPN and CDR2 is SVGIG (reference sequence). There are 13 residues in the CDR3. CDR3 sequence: CAWSVNVGTEQFF. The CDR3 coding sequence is TGTGCCTGGAGTGTAAATGTGGGGACAGAGCAGTTCTTC.